Shown below are 17 T cell receptor beta chains from a single sample sequenced in a study of T cell responses to AZD1222 COVID-19 vaccine. Sequencing was performed with immunoSEQ multiplex PCR; in TCRdb, only in-frame clones are kept and a portion is missing. The sample has about 140,000 clones, more than 85% seen once. Sequenced material: peripheral blood, taken on day 0 of AZD1222 vaccination. The receptor source for this set is an adult in good health.

The chain is built from TRBV5-1 and TRBJ1-6; D remains ambiguous. This CDR3 is 15 amino acids long. Deletions cut 6 bases from V and 6 bases from J, with 16 bases between. Germline-derived CDR1 and CDR2 are SGHRS and YFSETQ. The DNA of the CDR3 is TGCGCCAGCAAGGCAGGTTTCGTGTCTAATTCACCCCTCCACTTT. Residues: CASKAGFVSNSPLHF.

This clone was recorded once. The V gene is TRBV13, the J gene TRBJ2-1; D possibly corresponds to TRBD2 (7 bases). Germline values: CDR1 PRHDT, CDR2 FYEKMQ (reference sequence). This CDR3 is 16 amino acids long. Trimming took off 5 bases at V and 9 bases at J, with 23 bases between the two ends. The CDR3 here is CASSRQRDTFVTEQFF. The CDR3 nucleotides read TGTGCCAGCAGCCGCCAGCGGGACACCTTTGTCACTGAGCAGTTCTTC.

J is TRBJ1-5 and V is TRBV9; TRBD1 matches 7 bases. The CDR3 is 15 residues long. From germline, CDR1 is SGDLS and CDR2 YYNGEE. J was trimmed by 1 base and V by 3 bases; bases with no gene match: 4. The CDR3 DNA is TGTGCCAGCAGCGGGCCGGGACAGAGCAATCAGCCCCAGCATTTT. Translating it yields CASSGPGQSNQPQHF.

This chain connects TRBV6-5 to TRBJ1-2; D gene unclear. Trimming removed 2 bases at V and 3 bases at J, with 10 bases between. The CDR3 runs 14 residues. Germline-derived CDR1 and CDR2 are MNHEY and SVGAGI. The CDR3 loop reads CASSYRAGDYGYTF. CDR3 DNA: TGTGCCAGCAGTTACCGGGCAGGTGACTATGGCTACACCTTC.

As DNA, the CDR3 is TGTGCCAGCAGCCCCTCCTGGACCACCGGGGAGCTGTTTTTT. Translation: CASSPSWTTGELFF. The rearrangement uses TRBV3-1 (or the pseudogene TRBV3-2) and TRBJ2-2; no definite D call. The V end lost 4 bases, the J end lost 4 bases, and 10 bases lay between the germline ends. The CDR3 contains 14 residues. Germline V gene lookup returns CDR1 LGHDT and CDR2 YNNKEL (reference sequence).

The chain links TRBV27 to TRBJ1-6; TRBD1 is a possible D gene (5 bases). The CDR3 is 15 amino acids. Germline CDR1 and CDR2: MNHEY and SMNVEV (reference sequence). Trimming left V 2 bases short and J 12 bases short, with 17 bases between. For the CDR3, the DNA is TGTGCCAGCAGTTTAGGGGACGCACGAATTCGACCCCTCCACTTT. This codes for CASSLGDARIRPLHF.

The V gene is TRBV7-9, the J gene TRBJ1-3, with 10 bases lining up with TRBD1. Germline V gene lookup returns CDR1 SEHNR and CDR2 FQNEAQ (reference sequence). This CDR3 region has 15 residues. Trimming at V came to 5 bases and at J to 0 bases, leaving 1 base not matched to a gene. The CDR3 here is CASSDRGLSGNTIYF. CDR3 bases: TGTGCCAGCAGCGACAGGGGGCTCTCTGGAAACACCATATATTTT.

This clone occurred a few times. This sequence joins TRBV6-5 and TRBJ1-5, with D possibly being TRBD1 (5 bases). Between the trimmed V and J ends, which lost 7 bases and 5 bases, there was a span of 15 bases. Germline values: CDR1 MNHEY, CDR2 SVGAGI. The CDR3 totals 14 residues. Written as DNA, the CDR3 is TGTGCCAGCATGTCCAGGGACGGTTATCAGCCCCAGCATTTT. The encoded protein is CASMSRDGYQPQHF.

The chain combines TRBV4-2 with TRBJ2-1; D is unclear. V lost 0 bases to trimming and J lost 10 bases, with 10 bases between them. CDR1 and CDR2 (germline): LGHNA, YNFKEQ. This CDR3 is built from 13 residues. CDR3 bases: TGTGCCAGCAGCCAAGATCGAGCGAGGGAGCAGTTCTTC. Translated, it gives CASSQDRAREQFF.

The V gene is TRBV30, the J gene TRBJ2-7; 8 bases match TRBD1. Germline V gene data show CDR1 as GTSNPN and CDR2 as SVGIG (reference sequence). CDR3 size: 11 residues. CDR3 in amino acids: CGMAGGVGQYF. The CDR3 nucleotides read TGTGGAATGGCAGGGGGCGTGGGACAGTACTTC.

The DNA for the CDR3 is TGTGCCATGTCTCCGAGCTCTGGAAACACCATATATTTT. It is translated as CAMSPSSGNTIYF. V usage is TRBV2 and J usage is TRBJ1-3; D is undetermined. V lost 10 bases, J lost 0 bases, and 10 bases lay in between. There are 13 residues in the CDR3. Per germline, CDR1 SNHLY and CDR2 FYNNEI. The variable domain in full, with the rest retrieved from reference TRBV2 and TRBJ1-3, is EPEVTQTPSHQVTQMGQEVILRCVPISNHLYFYWYRQILGQKVEFLVSFYNNEISEKSEIFDDQFSVERPDGSNFTLKIRSTKLEDSAMYFCAMSPSSGNTIYFGEGSWLTVV.

The V and J genes are TRBV23-1 and TRBJ2-1, with TRBD1 identical over 7 bases. TRBV23-1 is noted as an ORF with a role that remains uncertain. This CDR3 contains 16 residues. The trim removed 4 bases at V and 0 bases at J, leaving 6 bases unmatched. CDR3 DNA sequence: TGCGCCAGCAGTCCCCGACAGGGTAGCTCCTACAATGAGCAGTTCTTC. This translates into CASSPRQGSSYNEQFF.

CDR3 sequence reads: CASSQDRGRGPRGTNEKLFF. Written as DNA, the CDR3 is TGTGCCAGCAGCCAAGATAGGGGCAGAGGGCCTAGGGGTACTAATGAAAAACTGTTTTTT. The rearrangement uses TRBV3-1 (or the pseudogene TRBV3-2) and TRBJ1-4; D may be TRBD1 (5 bases). CDR1 is LGHDT and CDR2 is YNNKEL in the germline V gene (reference sequence). This CDR3 region has 20 residues. The V gene lost 0 bases and the J gene lost 2 bases, with 22 bases spanning the gap.

V usage is TRBV12-5 and J usage is TRBJ1-1, with TRBD1 identical over 9 bases. Per the germline V gene, CDR1 is LGHNT and CDR2 is FRNRAP. V gave up 6 bases and J gave up 4 bases; unmatched junction bases: 3. This CDR3 comprises 13 residues. This CDR3 is CASGTGGGTEAFF. For the CDR3, the DNA is TGTGCTAGTGGGACAGGGGGTGGCACTGAAGCTTTCTTT.

The chain carries TRBV6-6 and TRBJ1-2, with D possibly TRBD1 on 5 matching bases. The CDR3 runs to 12 residues. Germline V CDR1 and CDR2: MNHNY, SVGAGI (reference sequence). Trimming shortened V by 6 bases and J by 7 bases, and 12 bases separated the two germline ends. The DNA of the CDR3 is TGTGCCAGCAGCCTTGAGAGGGGTGGCTACACCTTC. This encodes CASSLERGGYTF.

V and J are TRBV6-5 and TRBJ2-7, with D unresolved. V lost 2 bases and J lost 5, with 7 bases in between. Per germline, CDR1 MNHEY and CDR2 SVGAGI. The CDR3 totals 12 residues. As DNA, the CDR3 is TGTGCCAGCAGTTACACGGGTGACGAGCAGTACTTC. It is translated as CASSYTGDEQYF.

The rearrangement joins TRBV6-5 to TRBJ1-1; maybe TRBD1 (5 bases). The CDR3 spans 13 residues. CDR1 MNHEY and CDR2 SVGAGI come from the germline V gene. Trimming took 6 bases from V and 0 from J, leaving 8 bases between them. The CDR3 DNA sequence: TGTGCCAGCAGCCGACAGCTGAACACTGAAGCTTTCTTT. Residues: CASSRQLNTEAFF.